These 26 T cell receptor beta chains originate from one sample sequenced in a study of T cells in localized non-small cell lung cancer. This table comes from immunoSEQ multiplex PCR, and its TCRdb copy is limited to in-frame clones, with some not included. The data show a few thousand clones, around 30% seen once. Source: lung tumor tissue, taken before any cancer treatment. The source of these receptors is a woman aged 35 to 69 with stage I lung adenocarcinoma.

The sample holds a few counts of this clone. The genes are TRBV10-2 and TRBJ1-1; 8 nucleotides agree with TRBD1. The germline V gene encodes CDR1 WSHSY and CDR2 SAAADI. After removal of 8 bases from V and 5 bases from J, the junction contained 13 bases not matched to a gene. The CDR3 has 15 residues. This chain's CDR3 is CASAGQGGVRTEAFF. CDR3 bases: TGCGCCAGCGCCGGACAGGGAGGGGTGAGGACTGAAGCTTTCTTT.

V usage is TRBV19 and J usage is TRBJ1-1, with a possible D match to TRBD1 (5 bases). Germline assignment: CDR1 LNHDA and CDR2 SQIVND (reference sequence). The CDR3 has 13 amino acids. V was shortened by 6 bases and J by 1 base, with 9 bases between the two germline ends. The CDR3 bases are TGTGCCAGTAGATCGGGGGGGAACACTGAAGCTTTCTTT. Translation gives CASRSGGNTEAFF. The whole variable domain, remainder taken from reference TRBV19 and TRBJ1-1, is DGGITQSPKYLFRKEGQNVTLSCEQNLNHDAMYWYRQDPGQGLRLIYYSQIVNDFQKGDIAEGYSVSREKKESFPLTVTSAQKNPTAFYLCASRSGGNTEAFFGQGTRLTVV.

This clone is labeled medium-sized. The chain carries TRBV9 and TRBJ2-2; 7 bases align to TRBD2. V shed 4 bases and J 4 bases; nucleotides not matched to a gene: 4. The CDR3 length is 14 residues. Germline V gene lookup returns CDR1 SGDLS and CDR2 YYNGEE. This CDR3 reads CASSRVAGTGELFF. The CDR3 DNA follows: TGTGCCAGCAGCAGAGTAGCGGGCACCGGGGAGCTGTTTTTT.

The chain couples TRBV5-1 to TRBJ1-1; the match to TRBD1 covers 8 bases. Germline CDR1 and CDR2: SGHRS and YFSETQ. Unmatched junction bases numbered 8, after V lost 3 bases and J lost 4 bases. The CDR3 covers 15 residues. CDR3 loop: CASSWAGGGSTEAFF. The CDR3 bases are TGCGCCAGCAGCTGGGCAGGGGGCGGGAGCACTGAAGCTTTCTTT.

This clone came up once. This rearrangement joins TRBV28 to TRBJ2-2; possibly TRBD1 for D (6 bases). V lost 8 bases, J lost 4 bases, and 17 bases lay in between. Germline V gene sequence: CDR1 MDHEN, CDR2 SYDVKM. The CDR3 has 15 residues. For the CDR3, the DNA is TGTGCCAGCGCTTCTTCCGGGACACCCACCGGGGAGCTGTTTTTT. Translating it yields CASASSGTPTGELFF.

This clone was detected only once. The chain is built from TRBV19 and TRBJ2-5; a possible D gene is TRBD2 (7 bases). Trimming took 0 bases from V and 2 from J, leaving 13 bases between them. Germline CDR1 reads LNHDA; CDR2 reads SQIVND (reference sequence). The CDR3 contains 16 residues. CDR3 bases: TGTGCCAGTAGTATAGAGGGGGGGCGGATGCAAGAGACCCAGTACTTC. It specifies CASSIEGGRMQETQYF.

This clone was picked up a small number of times. This chain links TRBV18 with TRBJ2-5, with D hard to call. The CDR3 is made up of 14 amino acids. Trimming pared 1 base from V and 3 bases from J, leaving 9 bases between. CDR1 is KGHSH and CDR2 is LQKENI in the germline V gene. The CDR3 is CASSPQGSEETQYF. CDR3 coding DNA: TGTGCCAGCTCACCACAGGGAAGTGAAGAGACCCAGTACTTC.

By share of the sample, this clone is large. The chain joins TRBV14 to TRBJ2-7; 7 nucleotides line up with TRBD1. V trimming: 4 bases; J trimming: 0 bases; junction bases outside the gene matches: 12. CDR1 and CDR2 (germline): SGHDN, FVKESK. The CDR3 totals 17 residues. CDR3 sequence: CASSPRHAGTDSYEQYF. The CDR3 nucleotides read TGTGCCAGCAGCCCAAGACACGCCGGGACAGACTCCTACGAGCAGTACTTC. The full variable domain, with the rest looked up from reference TRBV14 and TRBJ2-7, is EAGVTQFPSHSVIEKGQTVTLRCDPISGHDNLYWYRRVMGKEIKFLLHFVKESKQDESGMPNNRFLAERTGGTYSTLKVQPAELEDSGVYFCASSPRHAGTDSYEQYFGPGTRLTVT.

In its sample, this clone ranks as medium-sized. This chain uses TRBV6-8 with TRBJ2-7, with D unclear. Per the germline V gene, CDR1 is MNHGY and CDR2 is SAAAGT. The CDR3 loop spans 12 amino acids. The V end was cut by 6 bases, the J end by 2 bases, with 8 bases between. CDR3 loop: CASSYLTYEQYF. The CDR3 DNA reads as TGTGCCAGCAGCTACCTCACCTACGAGCAGTACTTC.

This clone showed up just a few times. The chain links TRBV6-8 to TRBJ2-2; no clear D gene. The ends were cut back, 0 bases at V and 1 base at J, with 9 bases in the middle. Germline CDR1 MNHGY, CDR2 SAAAGT. This CDR3 has 16 residues. The CDR3 reads CASSYSPKENTGELFF. CDR3 DNA sequence: TGTGCCAGCAGTTACTCCCCTAAAGAGAACACCGGGGAGCTGTTTTTT.

The chain links TRBV18 to TRBJ2-4, with 7 bases aligning to TRBD1. Germline V lookup: CDR1 KGHSH, CDR2 LQKENI. The CDR3 is 15 amino acids. V shed 5 bases, J shed 4 bases, and the junction held 8 bases outside the gene matches. CDR3 protein: CASSTRTGEKNIQYF. The CDR3 DNA reads TGTGCCAGCTCAACAAGGACAGGCGAAAAAAACATTCAGTACTTC.

This clone appeared a few times. The DNA of the CDR3 is TGTGCCAGTAGTATGATCAGGGGCACTATGAACACTGAAGCTTTCTTT. Translating it yields CASSMIRGTMNTEAFF. The genes are TRBV19 and TRBJ1-1, with a possible D match to TRBD1 (6 bases). The CDR3 spans 16 residues. CDR1 and CDR2 (germline): LNHDA, SQIVND (reference sequence). Trimming removed 3 bases from V and 0 bases from J, with 14 bases in between.

This clone was counted only a few times. The genes are TRBV6-7 and TRBJ1-1; 8 bases fit TRBD1. TRBV6-7 is sorted into the ORF group, with uncertain function. This CDR3 spans 11 amino acids. Trimming took 6 bases from V and 10 from J; bases not matched to a gene: 4. The DNA for the CDR3 is TGTGCCAGCAGGCAGGGGGCTGGAGCTTTCTTT. This encodes CASRQGAGAFF.

This clone was detected a few times. This chain links TRBV28 with TRBJ2-6; D not resolved. Per germline, CDR1 MDHEN and CDR2 SYDVKM. The CDR3 runs 15 residues. V lost 5 bases and J 0 bases, leaving 8 bases between the germline ends. CDR3 in amino acids: CASSRPISGANVLTF. The CDR3 coding sequence is TGTGCCAGCAGTCGACCTATCTCTGGGGCCAACGTCCTGACTTTC.

The rearrangement joins TRBV5-1 to TRBJ2-1, with D possibly TRBD2 on 5 matching bases. The CDR3 runs to 16 residues. V gave up 2 bases and J gave up 5 bases, with 17 bases separating them. In germline, CDR1 is SGHRS, CDR2 YFSETQ. This CDR3 reads CASSLLGSPLHNEQFF. In DNA form, the CDR3 reads TGCGCCAGCAGCTTATTGGGGAGCCCATTACACAATGAGCAGTTCTTC. The entire variable domain, with the rest obtained from reference TRBV5-1 and TRBJ2-1, is as follows: KAGVTQTPRYLIKTRGQQVTLSCSPISGHRSVSWYQQTPGQGLQFLFEYFSETQRNKGNFPGRFSGRQFSNSRSEMNVSTLELGDSALYLCASSLLGSPLHNEQFFGPGTRLTVL.

The chain recombines TRBV19 with TRBJ2-7; 12 nucleotides agree with TRBD1. V dropped 5 bases and J dropped 6; count of bases not matched to a gene: 11. The CDR3 has 16 residues. Germline CDR1 reads LNHDA; CDR2 reads SQIVND (reference sequence). CDR3: CASSFLSGTGGGEQYF. The CDR3 nucleotides are TGTGCCAGTAGTTTCCTATCCGGGACAGGGGGCGGCGAGCAGTACTTC.

This clone ranks as medium-sized. This sequence joins TRBV11-3 and TRBJ2-5; D is uncertain. The germline V and J ends were trimmed by 2 bases and 1 base, with 11 bases remaining between them. Germline CDR1 SGHNT, CDR2 YENEEA. The CDR3 has 15 residues. The CDR3 spells CASSLNAGPQETQYF. The CDR3 coding sequence is TGTGCCAGCAGCTTAAATGCCGGGCCCCAAGAGACCCAGTACTTC.

V and J are TRBV19 and TRBJ2-1; 12 bases are shared with TRBD2. Germline V gene sequence: CDR1 LNHDA, CDR2 SQIVND (reference sequence). The J segment lost 8 bases and the V segment lost 1 base, leaving 6 bases of the junction unmatched. The CDR3 has 16 amino acids. The CDR3 here is CASSIALLAGGYEQFF. The DNA of the CDR3 is TGTGCCAGTAGTATAGCTCTACTAGCGGGAGGCTATGAGCAGTTCTTC.

This clone was seen only once. The chain has TRBV25-1 and TRBJ1-3; 9 bases map to TRBD1. Germline CDR1 and CDR2: MGHDK and SYGVNS. The V segment lost 5 bases and the J segment 0 bases; nucleotides outside the gene matches: 5. This CDR3 has 16 amino acids. The CDR3 nucleotides are TGTGCCAGCAGTCATGGGACAGGGCCCTCTGGAAACACCATATATTTT. It codes for CASSHGTGPSGNTIYF.

In this sample, this clone turned up a few times. V gene TRBV6-7 combines with J gene TRBJ2-3, with no clear D. TRBV6-7 is known as an ORF, though its function is uncertain. Trimming cost V 4 bases and J 4 bases, with 3 bases left between them. The CDR3 runs to 11 residues. DNA of the CDR3: TGTGCCAGCAGTTTGGCAGATACGCAGTATTTT. Protein sequence: CASSLADTQYF.

The V gene is TRBV29-1, the J gene TRBJ2-2; D gene ambiguous. Trimming cost V 7 bases and J 2 bases, with 11 bases left between them. Per the germline V gene, CDR1 is SQVTM and CDR2 is ANQGSEA. The CDR3 totals 13 residues. In DNA form, the CDR3 reads TGCAGCGCCCATACTCCCAACACCGGGGAGCTGTTTTTT. Protein sequence: CSAHTPNTGELFF.

The rearrangement joins TRBV18 to TRBJ1-1; the D gene is possibly TRBD1 (5 bases). Trimming removed 3 bases from V and 7 bases from J, with 9 bases in between. CDR3 size: 12 residues. CDR1 and CDR2 from the germline V gene are KGHSH and LQKENI. The CDR3 nucleotides are TGTGCCAGCTCACCGACAGAAGTTGAAGCTTTCTTT. Translation gives CASSPTEVEAFF.

This chain links TRBV27 with TRBJ2-7, with D possibly matching TRBD1 (6 bases). This CDR3 region has 15 residues. Germline-derived CDR1 and CDR2 are MNHEY and SMNVEV (reference sequence). The V end lost 3 bases, the J end lost 2 bases, and 14 bases lay between the germline ends. CDR3 in DNA: TGTGCCAGCAGTTTTAGTGGAACAGGGACCTACGAGCAGTACTTC. Translation: CASSFSGTGTYEQYF.

This clone has only a few counts. The DNA for the CDR3 is TGTGCCAGCAGTAGGAACAGGGTAGGCTACGAGCAGTACTTC. This codes for CASSRNRVGYEQYF. J is TRBJ2-7 and V is TRBV6-8; TRBD1 might be the D (6 bases). The CDR3 loop spans 14 amino acids. Germline V gene lookup returns CDR1 MNHGY and CDR2 SAAAGT. The V end was cut by 5 bases, the J end by 3 bases, with 14 bases between.

This clone has just a few counts. This chain joins TRBV28 and TRBJ2-7, with TRBD1 matching over 9 bases. The CDR3 consists of 16 residues. J lost 3 bases, V lost 1 base, and 7 bases had no gene match. The V gene's germline CDR1 is MDHEN and CDR2 SYDVKM. The CDR3 sequence: CASSLLTGTGFYEQYF. DNA of the CDR3: TGTGCCAGCAGTTTATTAACCGGGACAGGGTTCTACGAGCAGTACTTC.

This clone turned up a few times. The rearrangement joins TRBV18 to TRBJ2-2; D gene unclear. This CDR3 is 15 amino acids long. V was trimmed by 1 base and J by 3 bases, leaving 9 bases between them. Germline CDR1 and CDR2: KGHSH and LQKENI. The CDR3 region is CASSPRLGYTGELFF. CDR3 sequence (DNA): TGTGCCAGCTCACCACGACTCGGGTACACCGGGGAGCTGTTTTTT.